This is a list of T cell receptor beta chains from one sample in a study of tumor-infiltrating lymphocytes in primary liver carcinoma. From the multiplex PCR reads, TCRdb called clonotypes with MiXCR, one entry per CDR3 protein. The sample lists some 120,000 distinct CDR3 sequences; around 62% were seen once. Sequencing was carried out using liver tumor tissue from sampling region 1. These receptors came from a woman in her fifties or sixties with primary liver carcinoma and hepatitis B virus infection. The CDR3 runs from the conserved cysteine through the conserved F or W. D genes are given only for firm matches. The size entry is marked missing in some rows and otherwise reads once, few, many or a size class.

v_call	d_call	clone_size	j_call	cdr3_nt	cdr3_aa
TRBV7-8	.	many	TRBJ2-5	TGTGCCAGCTCCCCTTTCAATCTTGGGCCCCAGTACTTC	CASSPFNLGPQYF
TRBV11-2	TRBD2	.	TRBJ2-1	TGTGCCTGCAGCAGGAGACTAGCTGGAGTGCCGGGGGATGAGCAGTTCTTC	CACSRRLAGVPGDEQFF
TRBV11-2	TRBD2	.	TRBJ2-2	TGTGCCAGCAGCTCCCTATCCAGGACCCGACTAGCGTTGAACACCATGGAGCTGTTTTTT	CASSSLSRTRLALNTMELFF
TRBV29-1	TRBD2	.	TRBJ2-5	TGCGGCGTTGAATGTCCGGGACTAGCGAGCGTGAGCCAAGAGACCCAGTACTTC	CGVECPGLASVSQETQYF
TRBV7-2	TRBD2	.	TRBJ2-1	TGTGCCAGCAGCGTGGGACTAGCGATCAATGAGCAGTCCTTC	CASSVGLAINEQSF
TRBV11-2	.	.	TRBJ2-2	TGTGCCAGCGACTTAGATAGGACTGGGGACCTGTTTTTT	CASDLDRTGDLFF
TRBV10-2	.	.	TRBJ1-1	TGCGCCAGCAGAGGCCTTTCGAACACTGAAGCTTTCTTT	CASRGLSNTEAFF
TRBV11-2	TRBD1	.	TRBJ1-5	TGTGCCAGTAGCCGGGACAGTCAGCCCCAGCATTTT	CASSRDSQPQHF
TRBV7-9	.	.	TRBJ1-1	TGTGCCAGCAGCTTGTCCGCGGCTGGTCCATCTGAAGCTTTCTTT	CASSLSAAGPSEAFF
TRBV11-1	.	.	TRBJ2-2	TGTGACAACAGACCGAGCCTTGGCACCGGGGAGCTGTTTTTT	CDNRPSLGTGELFF
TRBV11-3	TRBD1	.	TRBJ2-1	TGCGCCAGCAGCCAGTTTGGGACAGGGGAAATGCAGTTCTTC	CASSQFGTGEMQFF
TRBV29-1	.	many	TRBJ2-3	TGCAGCTCCTACACAGATACGCAGTATTTT	CSSYTDTQYF
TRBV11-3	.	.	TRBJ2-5	TGTGCCAGCAGCTTAGATCCCCCAGCGGGTCCTGAGACCCAGTACTTC	CASSLDPPAGPETQYF
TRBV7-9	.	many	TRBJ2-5	TGTGCCACCCTCAGGGTCAGTGGGGGGGAGACCCAGTACTTC	CATLRVSGGETQYF
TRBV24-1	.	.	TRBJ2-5	TGTGCCACCAGTGATTCCGGGACAAATTATCAAGAGACCCAGTACTTC	CATSDSGTNYQETQYF
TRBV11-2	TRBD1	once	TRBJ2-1	TGTACCAGCGGACAGGGGTATGGTCCCTACAATGAGCAATTCTTC	CTSGQGYGPYNEQFF
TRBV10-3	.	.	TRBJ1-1	TGTACCATCACAATACAGGTGAACACTGAAGCTTTCTTT	CTITIQVNTEAFF
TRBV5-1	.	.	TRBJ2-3	TGCGCCAGCAGCTTGCCCGGATGGCCAGCAGATACGCAGTATTTT	CASSLPGWPADTQYF
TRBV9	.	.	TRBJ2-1	TGTGCCAGCAGCGGACTACTAGGATACAATGAGCAATTCTTC	CASSGLLGYNEQFF
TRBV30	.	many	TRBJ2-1	TGTGCCTGGAGTACAGGGACTTCTGTGAATGAGCAGTTCTTC	CAWSTGTSVNEQFF
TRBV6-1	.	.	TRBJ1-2	TGTGCCAACAAGAACGAGGGGGGTCGCTACACCTTC	CANKNEGGRYTF
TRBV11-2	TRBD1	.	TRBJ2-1	TGTGCCAGCAGCTTACAGGGTACAGGGGATGAGCGGTTCTTC	CASSLQGTGDERFF
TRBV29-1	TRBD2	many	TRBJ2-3	TGCAGCGTTGGCAAGACTAGCGGGAGGACAGATACGCAGTATTTT	CSVGKTSGRTDTQYF
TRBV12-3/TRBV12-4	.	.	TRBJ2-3	TGTGCCACCAGTCTCTTTCTCGCGGGCGGCCAGGAGGGCGATACGCAGTATTTT	CATSLFLAGGQEGDTQYF
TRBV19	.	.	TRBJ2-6	TGTGCCAGTAGTTCGCCAGGGTCTGGGGCCAACGTCCTGACTTTC	CASSSPGSGANVLTF
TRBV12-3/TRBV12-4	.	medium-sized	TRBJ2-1	TGTGCCAGCAGTAAAGTTGTGTGGGGGAGCGACAATGAGCAGTTCTTC	CASSKVVWGSDNEQFF
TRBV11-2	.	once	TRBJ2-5	TGTGCCAGCCGCCGAACCAGGCAGGGGGGAGAGACCCAGTACTTC	CASRRTRQGGETQYF
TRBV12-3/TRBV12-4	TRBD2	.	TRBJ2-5	TGCGCCAGCAGTATCGGGACTAGAAGACAGACCCAGTACTTC	CASSIGTRRQTQYF
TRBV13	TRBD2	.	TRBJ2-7	TGTGCCAGCAGCTTAAAACCCCCCCGACTAGCGGGAGTGTCCTACGAGCAGTACTTC	CASSLKPPRLAGVSYEQYF
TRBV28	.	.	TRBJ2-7	TGTGCCAGCAGTTTTCGAGGTCCTTACTACGAGCAGTACTTC	CASSFRGPYYEQYF
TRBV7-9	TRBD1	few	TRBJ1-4	TGTGCCAGCAGCCCCCTGGCAGGGGGAAATGAAAAACTGTTTTTT	CASSPLAGGNEKLFF
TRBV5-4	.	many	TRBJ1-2	TGTGCCAGCAGCTTGGAACGGGAATGGAGGGGAGGCTACACCTTC	CASSLEREWRGGYTF
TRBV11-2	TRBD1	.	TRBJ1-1	TGTACCAGCAGCTTATCCCTAACAGGGGGACCTGAAGCTTTCTTT	CTSSLSLTGGPEAFF
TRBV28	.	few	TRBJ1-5	TGTGCCAGCAGCCTACCGGACAGTCGCAATCAGCCCCAGCATTTT	CASSLPDSRNQPQHF
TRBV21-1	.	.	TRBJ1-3	TGTGCCAGCAGCACAAACCCTCGCCGCAAACACTCTGGAAACACCATATATTTT	CASSTNPRRKHSGNTIYF
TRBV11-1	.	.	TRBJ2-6	TGTGCCAGCTCATTGGCCTTTTCGAACTCTGGGGCCAACGTACTGACTTTC	CASSLAFSNSGANVLTF
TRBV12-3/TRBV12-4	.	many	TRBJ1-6	TGTGCCAGCAGTCGTCACAAAAGGAATTCACCCCTCCACTTT	CASSRHKRNSPLHF
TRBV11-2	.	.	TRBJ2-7	TGTGCCAGCAGCTCCAGCACAGGAAGGGCTAACGAGCAATACTTC	CASSSSTGRANEQYF
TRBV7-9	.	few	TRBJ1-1	TGTGCCAGCAGCTTAGAGGCCAACACTGAAGCTTTCTTT	CASSLEANTEAFF
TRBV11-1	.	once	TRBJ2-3	TGTGCCAGCAGCTTAAGGCAACGTGAGGAAGAGTCTCGCTTT	CASSLRQREEESRF
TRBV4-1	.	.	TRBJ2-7	TGCGCCAGCACCCAAGTGGAGAGCTCCTACGAGCAGTACTTC	CASTQVESSYEQYF
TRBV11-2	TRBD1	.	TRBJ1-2	TGTGCCAGCACCCGAACTAGGGGGCCAGGGGGCTACACCTTC	CASTRTRGPGGYTF
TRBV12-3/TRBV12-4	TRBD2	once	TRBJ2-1	TGTGCCAGCATCATGGGAGGGATCTACAATGAGCAGTTCTTC	CASIMGGIYNEQFF
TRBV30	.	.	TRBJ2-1	TGTGCCTCAAGAAGAGGGTTTAGCTCCTACAATGAGCAGTTCTTC	CASRRGFSSYNEQFF
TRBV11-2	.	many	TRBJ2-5	TGTGCCAGCAGCTGGGGACCGCAGGCGTGGGAAGAGACCCAGTACTTC	CASSWGPQAWEETQYF
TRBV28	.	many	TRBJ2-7	TGTGCCAGCAGCCATAGGTACGAGCAGTACTTC	CASSHRYEQYF
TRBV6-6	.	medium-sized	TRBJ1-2	TGTGCCAGCAGCCACGGACCCCGAGACGGCTATGGCTACACCTTC	CASSHGPRDGYGYTF
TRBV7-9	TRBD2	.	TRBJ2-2	TGTGCCAGCAGCTCTAGCGGGAGTTACACCGGGGAGATGTTTTTT	CASSSSGSYTGEMFF
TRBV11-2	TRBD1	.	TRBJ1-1	TGTGCCAGCAGCTCCGTCGGGGACAGGGTCCATCGACTTAGAGCTTTCTTT	CASSSVGDRVHRLRAFF
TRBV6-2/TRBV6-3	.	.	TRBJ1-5	TGTGCCAGCAGTTACGGCGTAGGCAATCAGCCCCAGCATTTT	CASSYGVGNQPQHF
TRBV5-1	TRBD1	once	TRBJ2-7	TGCCCCAGCAGCTTGGGACAGACTAACTACGAGCAGTACTTC	CPSSLGQTNYEQYF
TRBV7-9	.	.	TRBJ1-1	TGTGCCAGCAGCTTGTACGAGAACACTGAAGCTTTCTTT	CASSLYENTEAFF
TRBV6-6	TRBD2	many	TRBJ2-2	TGTGCCAGCAGTTACCCAGCGGGAGAGAGCACCGGGGAGCTGTTTTTT	CASSYPAGESTGELFF
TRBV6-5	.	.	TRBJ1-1	TGTGTCTGCAGTTATTCCGGGGGCTCGAGCACTGAAGCTTTCTTT	CVCSYSGGSSTEAFF
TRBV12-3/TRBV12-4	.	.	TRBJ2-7	TGTGCTAGCAGCCCCAGGCTCGAGCAGTACTTC	CASSPRLEQYF